A selection of T cell receptor beta chains follows, all from one sample in a study of glioma-infiltrating T cells. TCRdb itself ran the multiplex PCR reads through MiXCR, one entry per CDR3 protein. Among approximately 90,000 distinct CDR3 sequences listed, around 23% were seen once. Sequencing was carried out using glioma tissue, nonneoplastic brain tissue, or PBMCs (not recorded which). The receptors originated from a human donor with low-grade glioma or glioblastoma, undergoing nonglioma brain surgery, or in good health (not recorded which). Each CDR3 is given with its conserved first and last residue. The D gene is left open where the match is weak. Clone size is not always given. Where it is, it says once, few, many or a class for expanded clones.

clone size	J gene	V gene	D gene	CDR3 protein	CDR3 DNA
-	TRBJ1-3	TRBV12-3/TRBV12-4	-	CASSSEGAGNTIYF	TGTGCCAGCAGTTCAGAAGGGGCCGGAAACACCATATATTTT
once	TRBJ2-7	TRBV4-2	TRBD2	CASSQGTRGASGEQYF	TGTGCCAGCAGCCAAGGGACTAGAGGGGCCTCCGGCGAGCAGTACTTC
many	TRBJ2-3	TRBV25-1	-	CASSPARGTDTQYF	TGTGCCAGCAGTCCAGCACGGGGCACAGATACGCAGTATTTT
-	TRBJ1-2	TRBV7-9	-	CASSPTGVNYGYTF	TGTGCCAGCAGCCCCACGGGGGTGAACTATGGCTACACCTTC
few	TRBJ2-5	TRBV5-1	TRBD2	CASRTSFQETQYF	TGCGCCAGCAGGACTAGCTTCCAAGAGACCCAGTACTTC
many	TRBJ1-2	TRBV7-2	-	CASSLRVYGYTF	TGTGCCAGCAGCCTAAGGGTGTATGGCTACACCTTC
few	TRBJ2-1	TRBV29-1	TRBD1	CSADRGTAYNEQFF	TGCAGCGCCGACCGTGGGACAGCTTACAATGAGCAGTTCTTC
-	TRBJ1-1	TRBV7-9	-	CASSLPRTVPLMNTEAFF	TGTGCCAGCAGCTTACCTCGGACAGTTCCTCTAATGAACACTGAAGCTTTCTTT
many	TRBJ2-5	TRBV19	-	CASRQAGETQYF	TGTGCCAGTAGGCAAGCCGGAGAGACCCAGTACTTC
many	TRBJ2-1	TRBV27	-	CASFNRYNEQFF	TGTGCCAGCTTTAACAGATACAATGAGCAGTTCTTC
many	TRBJ2-1	TRBV6-1	TRBD1	CASSWDRVNEQFF	TGTGCCAGCAGCTGGGACAGGGTCAATGAGCAGTTCTTC
few	TRBJ2-5	TRBV19	-	CASSMSLTQETQYF	TGTGCCAGTAGTATGTCGTTAACTCAAGAGACCCAGTACTTC
-	TRBJ2-5	TRBV4-1	-	CASSRDVGGVRGRETQYF	TGCGCCAGCAGCCGAGATGTGGGAGGCGTAAGAGGCCGGGAGACCCAGTACTTC
few	TRBJ2-6	TRBV6-4	TRBD1	CASTPDRGSGANVLTF	TGTGCCAGCACTCCCGACAGGGGTAGTGGGGCCAACGTCCTGACTTTC
many	TRBJ2-3	TRBV12-3/TRBV12-4	-	CASSLGGLGTDTQYF	TGTGCCAGCAGCCTTGGGGGACTCGGCACAGATACGCAGTATTTT
few	TRBJ2-7	TRBV9	TRBD2	CASSAAFSGSTYEQYF	TGTGCCAGCAGCGCCGCTTTTAGCGGGAGTACCTACGAGCAGTACTTC
many	TRBJ2-1	TRBV28	TRBD2	CASSLLRTSGVLNEQFF	TGTGCCAGCAGTTTATTAAGGACTAGCGGGGTACTCAATGAGCAGTTCTTC
many	TRBJ1-1	TRBV7-9	-	CASSLMGTEAFF	TGTGCCAGCAGCTTAATGGGCACTGAAGCTTTCTTT
few	TRBJ1-4	TRBV29-1	-	CSVARNEKLFF	TGCAGCGTTGCGAGGAATGAAAAACTGTTTTTT
many	TRBJ2-3	TRBV20-1	-	CSATMGSSDTQYF	TGCAGTGCGACGATGGGAAGTTCAGATACGCAGTATTTT
many	TRBJ2-1	TRBV3-1	-	CASSLGNLNEQFF	TGTGCCAGCAGCCTCGGGAACCTCAATGAGCAGTTCTTC
-	TRBJ1-1	TRBV12-5	-	CASDLGRNANTEAFF	TGTGCTAGTGATCTGGGTAGAAACGCAAACACTGAAGCTTTCTTT
many	TRBJ2-5	TRBV6-2/TRBV6-3	-	CASSWSGKETQYF	TGTGCCAGCAGTTGGTCCGGAAAAGAGACCCAGTACTTC
-	TRBJ2-1	TRBV12-3/TRBV12-4	TRBD2	CASSLAPGLGVISPYNEQLF	TGTGCCAGCAGTTTAGCCCCGGGACTAGGGGTCATCAGCCCCTACAATGAGCAGCTCTTC